This T cell receptor (beta chain) was captured by sequencing in a study of CD8+CD57+ T cells in acquired aplastic anemia. Study details: The DNA of sorted CD4+ and CD8+ cells averaged approximately 3.4 ug.

This CDR3 is 14 amino acids long. The V segment lost 6 bases and the J segment 4 bases; nucleotides outside the gene matches: 11. CDR1 and CDR2 from the germline V gene are SQVTM and ANQGSEA. Profiling of TCR beta VDJ combinations and CDR3 sequences used genomic DNA as template. TCRdb used MiXCR to reprocess the reads, holding one entry per CDR3 protein. Of some 280,000 distinct CDR3 sequences listed, 45% to 70% are singletons. In the case of this clonotype: As yet, its antigen is unknown.

Study-level points and caveats: Levels of CD8+ Simpson's diversity were not significantly distinct in patients versus controls. There were about 27 CD8+ CDR3 sequences that occurred in both patients and controls.

Material: sorted CD4+, CD8+, or CD8+CD57+ T cells (not recorded which) from PBMCs. The chain carries TRBV29-1 and TRBJ1-1; TRBD1 aligns across 7 bases. This clonotype originated in a human donor with severe aplastic anemia or a healthy control (not recorded which). CDR3 coding DNA: TGCAGCGTACTGACTAGGGGGCTGCCCACTGAAGCTTTCTTT. This sequence encodes CSVLTRGLPTEAFF.